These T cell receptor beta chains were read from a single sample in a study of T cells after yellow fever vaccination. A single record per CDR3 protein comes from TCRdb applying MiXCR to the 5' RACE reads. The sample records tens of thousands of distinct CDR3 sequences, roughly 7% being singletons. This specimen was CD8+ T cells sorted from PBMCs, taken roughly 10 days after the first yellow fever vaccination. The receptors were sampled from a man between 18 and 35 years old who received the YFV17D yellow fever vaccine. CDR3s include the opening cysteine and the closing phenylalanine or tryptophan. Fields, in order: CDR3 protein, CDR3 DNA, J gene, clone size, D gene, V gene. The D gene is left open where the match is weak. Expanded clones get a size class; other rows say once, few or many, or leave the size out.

CASSLRGVTYEQYF	TGTGCCAGCAGTTTACGCGGGGTTACCTACGAGCAGTACTTC	TRBJ2-7	few	NA	TRBV27
CASSPWTGVTGELFF	TGTGCCAGCAGTCCGTGGACAGGGGTAACCGGGGAGCTGTTTTTT	TRBJ2-2	NA	TRBD1	TRBV12-3/TRBV12-4
CASSLLGQGLKNGYTF	TGTGCCAGCAGTTTGCTCGGACAGGGTTTGAAGAATGGCTACACCTTC	TRBJ1-2	few	TRBD1	TRBV28
CATSAPSDGNNQPQHF	TGTGCCACCAGTGCCCCTTCGGACGGAAACAATCAGCCCCAGCATTTT	TRBJ1-5	NA	NA	TRBV24-1
CSVGGGRGYTF	TGCAGCGTTGGAGGGGGACGAGGCTACACCTTC	TRBJ1-2	few	NA	TRBV29-1
CASSPSTAAGGFGIQYF	TGTGCCAGCAGCCCCAGTACGGCGGCAGGGGGCTTCGGCATTCAGTACTTC	TRBJ2-4	few	TRBD1	TRBV7-6
CASSGGGMVNYGYTF	TGTGCCAGCAGCGGCGGGGGGATGGTTAACTATGGCTACACCTTC	TRBJ1-2	many	NA	TRBV9
CASSRGQTTGELFF	TGCGCCAGCAGCCGGGGACAGACCACCGGGGAGCTGTTTTTT	TRBJ2-2	many	TRBD1	TRBV4-1
CASSLGFGDYEQYF	TGTGCCAGCAGCTTAGGTTTCGGGGACTACGAGCAGTACTTC	TRBJ2-7	NA	NA	TRBV11-2
CASSRRDFTNYGYTF	TGTGCCAGCAGCCGCCGGGATTTCACTAACTATGGCTACACCTTC	TRBJ1-2	many	NA	TRBV7-2
CASSYSPGTGMFSLYEQYF	TGTGCCAGCAGTTACTCGCCCGGGACAGGGATGTTTTCCCTCTACGAGCAGTACTTC	TRBJ2-7	few	TRBD1	TRBV6-5
CASSLLGQGATLGGSPLHF	TGTGCCAGCAGTTTACTGGGACAGGGGGCTACCTTGGGAGGTTCACCCCTCCACTTT	TRBJ1-6	NA	TRBD1	TRBV27
CASSQEWRAGEEQYF	TGCGCCAGCAGCCAAGAGTGGCGAGCGGGGGAAGAGCAGTACTTC	TRBJ2-7	few	TRBD2	TRBV4-1
CASSEPGQGVIGELFF	TGTGCCAGCAGCGAACCGGGACAGGGGGTAATCGGGGAGCTGTTTTTT	TRBJ2-2	many	TRBD1	TRBV9
CASSQVGTASYEQYF	TGTGCCAGCAGCCAAGTTGGGACAGCCTCCTACGAGCAGTACTTC	TRBJ2-7	NA	TRBD1	TRBV5-4
CASSSQGGGETQYF	TGTGCCAGCAGTTCACAGGGGGGCGGAGAGACCCAGTACTTC	TRBJ2-5	many	TRBD1	TRBV12-3/TRBV12-4
CASSQEVRGPPDTQYF	TGCGCCAGCAGCCAAGAGGTCAGGGGACCGCCAGATACGCAGTATTTT	TRBJ2-3	many	NA	TRBV4-1